Sequencing of this T cell receptor (beta chain) was carried out in a study of tumor T cells in aggressive B-cell lymphoma. V trimming: 5 bases; J trimming: 8 bases; junction bases outside the gene matches: 8. The germline V gene has CDR1 SNHLY and CDR2 FYNNEI. The CDR3 runs 15 residues. Data came from immunoSEQ multiplex PCR; TCRdb stores just in-frame clones and leaves some out. Among roughly 5,300 clones listed, more than 75% were seen once. Sequenced sample: tumor tissue. This receptor was obtained from an adult with diffuse large B cell lymphoma. V is TRBV2 and J is TRBJ1-4, with TRBD1 matching 10 bases. The CDR3 DNA sequence: TGTGCCAGCAGTTGGACAGGGGGAGGCCAGGAAAAACTGTTTTTT. Its protein is CASSWTGGGQEKLFF.